These 20 T cell receptor beta chains originate from one sample sequenced in a study of T-cell reconstitution after alpha-beta-depleted transplantation in children. TCRbeta library construction was performed incorporating unique molecular identifiers. TCRdb analysed the PCR reads with MiXCR anew, one entry per CDR3 protein. The sample records about 980,000 distinct CDR3 sequences, around 30% being singletons. The material was PBMCs, mostly from graft donor cells, obtained 360 days after TCRalphabeta/CD19-depleted stem cell transplant. Receptors were obtained from a boy younger than two who had a stem cell transplant for SCID, so the T cells may come from the graft donor.

This clonotype has a handful of counts. V usage is TRBV24-1 and J usage is TRBJ2-2; a possible D gene is TRBD1 (5 bases). Germline loops: CDR1 KGHDR, CDR2 SFDVKD. V dropped 3 bases and J dropped 6 bases, with 13 bases sitting between them. The CDR3 spans 15 residues. The CDR3 reads CATSDGHLHPGELFF. For the CDR3, the DNA is TGTGCCACCAGTGATGGACACTTACATCCCGGGGAGCTGTTTTTT.

This clonotype was observed a few times. V is TRBV12-3 or TRBV12-4 and J is TRBJ2-3; D may be TRBD1 (6 bases). Trimming shortened V by 6 bases and J by 2 bases, and 15 bases separated the two germline ends. This CDR3 is 15 amino acids long. CDR3 nucleotides: TGTGCCAGCAGCTATAATGGACAGCTCACAGATACGCAGTATTTT. Amino acids: CASSYNGQLTDTQYF.

In this sample, this clonotype turned up a few times. The chain uses TRBV20-1 and TRBJ1-6; maybe TRBD1 (5 bases). V dropped 4 bases and J dropped 7 bases, with 8 bases sitting between them. Germline loops: CDR1 DFQATT, CDR2 SNEGSKA (reference sequence). The CDR3 runs 12 residues. In DNA form, the CDR3 reads TGCAGTGCTACCGGGGGGAATTCACCCCTCCACTTT. Translated, it gives CSATGGNSPLHF.

This chain connects TRBV4-2 to TRBJ2-7; a weak D match, TRBD1 (6 bases). V dropped 0 bases and J dropped 1 base, with 13 bases sitting between them. The CDR3 runs 16 residues. Germline-derived CDR1 and CDR2 are LGHNA and YNFKEQ. CDR3 sequence reads: CASSQEGRGPSYEQYF. Here the CDR3 DNA reads TGTGCCAGCAGCCAAGAAGGCAGGGGCCCTTCCTACGAGCAGTACTTC.

Only a few counts were recorded for this clonotype. This sequence joins TRBV7-9 and TRBJ2-7, with 9 bases matching TRBD1. Trimming removed 4 bases from V and 6 bases from J; junction bases left unmatched: 10. The CDR3 is made up of 15 amino acids. Germline CDR1 SEHNR, CDR2 FQNEAQ (reference sequence). The CDR3 nucleotides are TGTGCCAGCAGCTCGACGGGACAGGGTTTTTTCGAGCAGTACTTC. As protein: CASSSTGQGFFEQYF.

This clonotype was detected a few times. The CDR3 DNA reads TGTGCCAGCAGCGCAACGTCGGAGGGCTACGAGCAGTACTTC. Residues: CASSATSEGYEQYF. The chain uses TRBV25-1 and TRBJ2-7, with a possible D match to TRBD2 (6 bases). CDR3 size: 14 residues. Germline V gives CDR1 MGHDK, CDR2 SYGVNS. V lost 6 bases and J lost 3, with 15 bases in between.

This clonotype has just a few counts. V usage is TRBV20-1 and J usage is TRBJ2-5; TRBD2 matches at 7 bases. The V segment lost 3 bases and the J segment 2 bases; nucleotides outside the gene matches: 9. Germline CDR1 and CDR2: DFQATT and SNEGSKA (reference sequence). There are 15 residues in the CDR3. Here the CDR3 reads CSASLLRGRQETQYF. CDR3 DNA sequence: TGCAGTGCTAGCCTGTTGCGCGGGAGACAAGAGACCCAGTACTTC.

The chain carries TRBV5-4 and TRBJ1-5; 7 bases align to TRBD1. This CDR3 region has 20 residues. V shed 2 bases, J shed 0 bases, and the junction held 17 bases outside the gene matches. Germline values: CDR1 SGHNT, CDR2 YYREEE (reference sequence). The CDR3 spells CASSFELWDRLLYSNQPQHF. CDR3 DNA: TGTGCCAGCAGCTTCGAACTTTGGGACAGACTACTTTATAGCAATCAGCCCCAGCATTTT.

The chain recombines TRBV5-1 with TRBJ2-7, with TRBD1 matching 10 bases. Germline CDR1 and CDR2: SGHRS and YFSETQ. CDR3 length: 15 residues. Trimming removed 3 bases from V and 2 bases from J; junction bases left unmatched: 5. The CDR3 is CASSSGQGVTYEQYF. CDR3 sequence (DNA): TGCGCCAGCAGCTCAGGACAGGGGGTGACCTACGAGCAGTACTTC.

There are a few counts of this clonotype. The chain carries TRBV12-3 or TRBV12-4 and TRBJ1-1; D might be TRBD1 (5 bases). This CDR3 region has 15 residues. Trimming pared 7 bases from V and 1 base from J, leaving 16 bases between. For the CDR3, the DNA is TGTGCCAGCACCAAAGGCGGGGACGGGAACACTGAAGCTTTCTTT. It specifies CASTKGGDGNTEAFF.

This clonotype was counted between two and nine times. This rearrangement joins TRBV27 to TRBJ1-4; D may be TRBD1 (5 bases). Trimming took off 3 bases at V and 8 bases at J, with 16 bases between the two ends. This CDR3 is 15 amino acids long. Looked up from germline, CDR1 is MNHEY and CDR2 is SMNVEV (reference sequence). The CDR3 reads CASSFYGGDREKLFF. As DNA, the CDR3 is TGTGCCAGCAGTTTTTACGGGGGGGACCGGGAAAAACTGTTTTTT. The full variable domain, completed using reference TRBV27 and TRBJ1-4, is EAQVTQNPRYLITVTGKKLTVTCSQNMNHEYMSWYRQDPGLGLRQIYYSMNVEVTDKGDVPEGYKVSRKEKRNFPLILESPSPNQTSLYFCASSFYGGDREKLFFGSGTQLSVL.

The V gene is TRBV6-4, the J gene TRBJ2-2; maybe TRBD1 (6 bases). The CDR3 length is 17 residues. V lost 0 bases and J lost 6, with 17 bases in between. The germline CDR1 and CDR2 sequences are MRHNA and SNTAGT. CDR3 region: CASSDSIWGPMAGELFF. DNA of the CDR3: TGTGCCAGCAGTGACTCGATTTGGGGGCCCATGGCCGGGGAGCTGTTTTTT.

This clonotype was detected only a few times. The chain carries TRBV4-2 and TRBJ2-3, with D perhaps TRBD1 (5 bases). The CDR3 has 16 amino acids. In germline, CDR1 is LGHNA, CDR2 YNFKEQ. The V end lost 0 bases, the J end lost 4 bases, and 14 bases lay between the germline ends. CDR3 region: CASSQDHSLGPDTQYF. In DNA, the CDR3 is TGTGCCAGCAGCCAAGATCACTCCTTGGGGCCAGATACGCAGTATTTT.

This clonotype was seen ten or more times. V and J are TRBV29-1 and TRBJ2-3; 7 bases line up with TRBD1. CDR1 is SQVTM and CDR2 is ANQGSEA in the germline V gene. Trimming removed 5 bases from V and 4 bases from J; junction bases left unmatched: 6. The CDR3 has 13 residues. CDR3 amino acids: CSVSGQVADTQYF. The CDR3 nucleotides are TGCAGCGTTAGCGGACAGGTGGCAGATACGCAGTATTTT.

This clonotype was counted only a few times. The chain is built from TRBV28 and TRBJ2-7; D call uncertain. With 6 bases removed from V and 1 base from J, the gap between germline ends came to 19 bases. The CDR3 has 16 amino acids. Germline V gene sequence: CDR1 MDHEN, CDR2 SYDVKM. CDR3 protein: CASRRTRIFRSYEQYF. The CDR3 bases are TGTGCCAGCAGACGGACCCGAATCTTTAGGTCCTACGAGCAGTACTTC.

The table lists this clonotype with a count of one. This chain joins TRBV29-1 and TRBJ2-1; 12 bases agree with TRBD2. Germline CDR1 and CDR2: SQVTM and ANQGSEA. The CDR3 extends over 14 amino acids. The junction had 6 bases not matched to a gene; V was cut back by 3 bases and J by 9 bases. The CDR3 reads CSVDASGGAVEQFF. CDR3 nucleotide sequence: TGCAGCGTTGATGCTAGCGGGGGGGCTGTTGAGCAGTTCTTC.

This chain uses TRBV20-1 with TRBJ2-7; D may be TRBD1 (6 bases). CDR3 length equals 15 residues. Per germline, CDR1 DFQATT and CDR2 SNEGSKA (reference sequence). V was cut by 1 base and J by 3 bases, with 16 bases left in between. The chain's CDR3 is CSARGPSQGNYEQYF. In nucleotides, the CDR3 is TGCAGTGCTAGAGGCCCTTCACAGGGTAACTACGAGCAGTACTTC.

This sequence joins TRBV11-2 and TRBJ2-7; D call uncertain. The V and J ends lost 5 bases and 3 bases respectively, with 17 bases between them. The CDR3 totals 15 residues. Germline V CDR1 and CDR2: SGHAT, FQNNGV. The CDR3 nucleotides read TGTGCCAGCAGCGGTCAAGTACTCGTTGGCTACGAGCAGTACTTC. Amino acid sequence: CASSGQVLVGYEQYF.

The chain employs TRBV20-1 and TRBJ2-5; 7 bases align to TRBD1. Germline V gene lookup returns CDR1 DFQATT and CDR2 SNEGSKA (reference sequence). The V and J ends lost 5 bases and 1 base, in that order; junction bases with no gene match: 4. This CDR3 is 13 amino acids long. In DNA form, the CDR3 reads TGCAGTGCTCTCGGACAGGCCCAAGAGACCCAGTACTTC. It encodes CSALGQAQETQYF.

This clonotype came up a few times. The V gene is TRBV20-1, the J gene TRBJ1-2, with no clear D. The CDR3 contains 12 residues. Germline V gene lookup returns CDR1 DFQATT and CDR2 SNEGSKA (reference sequence). V dropped 3 bases and J dropped 2 bases, with 7 bases sitting between them. The CDR3 loop reads CSASGRNYGYTF. The CDR3 DNA sequence: TGCAGTGCTAGTGGGCGGAACTATGGCTACACCTTC.